This record concerns one T cell receptor beta chain sequence. The CDR3 extends over 16 amino acids. Germline-derived CDR1 and CDR2 are MNHNS and SASEGT. The sample comes from a study of T cells expressing NK-cell markers. At the level of the study: TCR beta repertoires came from sorted CD3+CD56+NKG2C+, CD3+CD56+NKG2C- and CD3+CD56-NKG2C+ T cells. Serological testing identified seven of the eight sequenced donors as HCMV-seropositive and one as seronegative.

No DNA is given; TCRdb re-called the 5' RACE reads and lists each CDR3 protein once. The sample table includes about 460,000 distinct CDR3 sequences. The sequence was collected from a woman between 45 and 65 years old in good health. J is TRBJ2-1 and V is TRBV6-1; the TCRdb D gene call, TRBD2, has no DNA to confirm it. Input material: blood T cells: a sorted CD56 or NKG2C T cell subset, CD4+ or CD8+ T cells, or bulk PBMC T cells (not recorded which). The CDR3 reads CASSESPPRRGPEQFF.